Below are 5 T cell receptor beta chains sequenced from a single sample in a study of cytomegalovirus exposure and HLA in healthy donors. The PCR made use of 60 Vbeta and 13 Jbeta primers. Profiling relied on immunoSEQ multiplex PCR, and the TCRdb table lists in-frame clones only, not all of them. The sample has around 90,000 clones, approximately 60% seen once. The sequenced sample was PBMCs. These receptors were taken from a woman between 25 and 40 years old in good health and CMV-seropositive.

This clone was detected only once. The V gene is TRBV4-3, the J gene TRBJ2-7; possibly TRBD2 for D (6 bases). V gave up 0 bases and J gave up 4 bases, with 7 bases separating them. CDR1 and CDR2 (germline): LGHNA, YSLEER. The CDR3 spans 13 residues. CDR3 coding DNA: TGCGCCAGCAGCCAAGATGCGGGATACGAGCAGTACTTC. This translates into CASSQDAGYEQYF.

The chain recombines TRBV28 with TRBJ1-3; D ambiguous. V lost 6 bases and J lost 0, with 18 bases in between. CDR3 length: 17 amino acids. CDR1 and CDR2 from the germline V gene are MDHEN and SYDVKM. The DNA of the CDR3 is TGTGCCAGCAGAGATATTTTGCGAGAGGGCTCTGGAAACACCATATATTTT. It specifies CASRDILREGSGNTIYF.

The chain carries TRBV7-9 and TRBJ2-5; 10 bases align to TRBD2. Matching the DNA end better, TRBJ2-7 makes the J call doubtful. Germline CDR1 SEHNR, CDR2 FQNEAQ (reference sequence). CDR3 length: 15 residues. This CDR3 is CASSLMSSGGSEQYF. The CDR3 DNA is TGTGCCAGCAGCTTAATGTCTAGCGGGGGTAGCGAGCAGTACTTC.

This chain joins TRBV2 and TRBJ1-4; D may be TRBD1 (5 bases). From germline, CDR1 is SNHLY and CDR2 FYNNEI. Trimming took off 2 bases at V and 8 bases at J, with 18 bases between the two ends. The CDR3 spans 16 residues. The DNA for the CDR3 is TGTGCCAGCAGTGAAAATTGGGGCCGAACGAGGGAAAAACTGTTTTTT. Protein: CASSENWGRTREKLFF. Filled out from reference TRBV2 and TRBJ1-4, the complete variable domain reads EPEVTQTPSHQVTQMGQEVILRCVPISNHLYFYWYRQILGQKVEFLVSFYNNEISEKSEIFDDQFSVERPDGSNFTLKIRSTKLEDSAMYFCASSENWGRTREKLFFGSGTQLSVL.

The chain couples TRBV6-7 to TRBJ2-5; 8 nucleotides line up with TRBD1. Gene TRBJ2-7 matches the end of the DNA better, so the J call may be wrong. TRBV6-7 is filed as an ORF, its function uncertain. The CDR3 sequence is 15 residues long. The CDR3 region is CASRVYWTGTYEQYF. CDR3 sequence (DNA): TGTGCCAGCAGAGTATACTGGACAGGGACCTACGAGCAGTACTTC.